Following are 32 T cell receptor beta chains from one sample sequenced in a study of blood T cells in healthy people across ages. The authors ran a second PCR of about 6 to 11 cycles using a sample-barcoded 5' primer and a J-beta primer mix. TCRdb used MiXCR to reprocess the 5' RACE reads, holding one entry per CDR3 protein. The profile shows about 800,000 distinct CDR3 sequences, 20% to 25% of them singletons. These data were also reused for a study on T cells of mothers and their children.

Sequences were obtained from blood. The receptors derive from a boy under 18 in good health.

This rearrangement joins TRBV7-2 to TRBJ2-1; TRBD2 matches at 9 bases. The assigned J gene may be wrong: the sequence end matches TRBJ2-5 better. This CDR3 spans 14 amino acids. CDR1 SGHTA and CDR2 FQGNSA come from the germline V gene. The CDR3 sequence is CASSLGGRAETQYF. The CDR3 nucleotides are TGTGCCAGCAGCTTAGGCGGGAGGGCTGAGACCCAGTACTTC.

This clonotype occurred a few times. The chain couples TRBV7-9 to TRBJ2-5; D may be TRBD1 (5 bases). TRBJ2-1 explains the end of the DNA better; the J call may be wrong. Germline CDR1 reads SEHNR; CDR2 reads FQNEAQ (reference sequence). CDR3 size: 14 residues. The CDR3 reads CASSLAPGWNEQFF. CDR3 DNA: TGTGCCAGCAGCTTAGCCCCAGGGTGGAATGAGCAGTTCTTC.

This clonotype has just a few counts. The chain recombines TRBV7-8 with TRBJ2-5; 8 bases map to TRBD1. Germline V gene data show CDR1 as SGHVS and CDR2 as FQNEAQ. There are 14 residues in the CDR3. Germline trimming cut 5 bases from V and 5 bases from J; bases unmatched to any gene: 7. CDR3 loop: CASSGKTGEETQYF. CDR3 coding DNA: TGTGCCAGCAGCGGGAAGACAGGGGAGGAGACCCAGTACTTC.

This clonotype has just a few counts. The chain combines TRBV24-1 with TRBJ2-2; 7 bases align to TRBD1. V shed 4 bases and J 5 bases; nucleotides not matched to a gene: 6. The CDR3 totals 15 residues. Germline loops: CDR1 KGHDR, CDR2 SFDVKD. CDR3 coding DNA: TGTGCCACCAGTGAGGAAGACAGGGATACCGGGGAGCTGTTTTTT. Encoded protein: CATSEEDRDTGELFF.

This clonotype was observed a handful of times. The V call is TRBV5-6, the J call TRBJ2-3; no definite D call. CDR1 is SGHDT, CDR2 YYEEEE, per germline. CDR3 length equals 17 residues. V was trimmed by 2 bases and J by 0 bases, leaving 16 bases between them. CDR3: CASSFFDGFSSTDTQYF. CDR3 nucleotide sequence: TGTGCCAGCAGCTTTTTTGACGGCTTCTCTAGCACAGATACGCAGTATTTT.

This clonotype appeared a few times. The chain joins TRBV28 to TRBJ2-2; D is undetermined. Germline V lookup: CDR1 MDHEN, CDR2 SYDVKM. V was clipped by 2 bases and J by 3 bases, with 13 bases between them. The CDR3 length is 16 residues. CDR3 protein: CASSLRHSRHTGELFF. The CDR3 DNA sequence: TGTGCCAGCAGTTTAAGACATTCCCGTCACACCGGGGAGCTGTTTTTT. Drawing the rest from reference TRBV28 and TRBJ2-2, the complete variable domain is DVKVTQSSRYLVKRTGEKVFLECVQDMDHENMFWYRQDPGLGLRLIYFSYDVKMKEKGDIPEGYSVSREKKERFSLILESASTNQTSMYLCASSLRHSRHTGELFFGEGSRLTVL.

The chain uses TRBV12-3 or TRBV12-4 and TRBJ2-3; TRBD2 matches 7 bases. V was pared by 3 bases and J by 5 bases, with 2 bases of the junction left unmatched. The CDR3 consists of 13 residues. The CDR3: CASSLAGVDTQYF. Here the CDR3 DNA reads TGTGCCAGCAGTTTGGCGGGAGTAGATACGCAGTATTTT.

The chain couples TRBV20-1 to TRBJ1-3; D possibly corresponds to TRBD1 (5 bases). CDR1 is DFQATT and CDR2 is SNEGSKA in the germline V gene (reference sequence). V lost 1 base to trimming and J lost 0 bases, with 13 bases between them. CDR3 length equals 16 residues. The CDR3 nucleotides read TGCAGTGCTAGAGTCCCAGGGAGGTACTCTGGAAACACCATATATTTT. This sequence encodes CSARVPGRYSGNTIYF.

The V gene is TRBV7-9, the J gene TRBJ1-4; D is ambiguous. V was pared by 8 bases and J by 3 bases, with 7 bases between. The CDR3 is 12 amino acids. Germline V gene sequence: CDR1 SEHNR, CDR2 FQNEAQ (reference sequence). The CDR3 sequence is CASGQANEKLFF. For the CDR3, the DNA is TGTGCCAGCGGGCAGGCTAATGAAAAACTGTTTTTT. Using reference TRBV7-9 and TRBJ1-4 for the parts outside the CDR3, the full variable domain is DTGVSQNPRHKITKRGQNVTFRCDPISEHNRLYWYRQTLGQGPEFLTYFQNEAQLEKSRLLSDRFSAERPKGSFSTLEIQRTEQGDSAMYLCASGQANEKLFFGSGTQLSVL.

This clonotype was counted only a few times. The chain joins TRBV7-8 to TRBJ1-3; possible D gene TRBD1, 6 bases. This CDR3 is 17 amino acids long. Trimming cost V 5 bases and J 0 bases, with 17 bases left between them. The germline V gene has CDR1 SGHVS and CDR2 FQNEAQ. The DNA for the CDR3 is TGTGCCAGCAGCCTCACAGGGTCTCCTTACTCTGGAAACACCATATATTTT. It encodes CASSLTGSPYSGNTIYF. The entire variable domain, with the rest obtained from reference TRBV7-8 and TRBJ1-3, is as follows: GAGVSQSPRYKVAKRGQDVALRCDPISGHVSLFWYQQALGQGPEFLTYFQNEAQLDKSGLPSDRFFAERPEGSVSTLKIQRTQQEDSAVYLCASSLTGSPYSGNTIYFGEGSWLTVV.

This clonotype has more than one count but fewer than ten. V and J are TRBV7-9 and TRBJ2-1, with 7 bases lining up with TRBD2. Germline V gives CDR1 SEHNR, CDR2 FQNEAQ (reference sequence). This CDR3 is 13 amino acids long. The V gene end was trimmed by 3 bases and the J gene end by 10 bases; junction bases not matched to a gene: 6. This CDR3 reads CASSFGGVWEQFF. The CDR3, as DNA: TGTGCCAGCAGCTTTGGGGGGGTGTGGGAGCAGTTCTTC.

The chain combines TRBV5-1 with TRBJ1-1; D is possibly TRBD1 (5 bases). The CDR3 has 14 residues. Trimming stripped 0 bases from V and 4 bases from J, with 10 bases between. Germline V gene lookup returns CDR1 SGHRS and CDR2 YFSETQ. CDR3 loop: CASSLATTGTEAFF. The CDR3 nucleotides are TGCGCCAGCAGCTTGGCCACCACAGGCACTGAAGCTTTCTTT.

The chain couples TRBV28 to TRBJ1-4, with D possibly being TRBD1 (5 bases). The CDR3 length is 16 residues. Germline CDR1 MDHEN, CDR2 SYDVKM. The V and J ends lost 1 base and 5 bases respectively, with 14 bases between them. This CDR3 is CASSLSRGFDNEKLFF. The CDR3 DNA is TGTGCCAGCAGTTTATCGAGGGGTTTCGACAATGAAAAACTGTTTTTT. The variable domain in full, completed from reference TRBV28 and TRBJ1-4, reads DVKVTQSSRYLVKRTGEKVFLECVQDMDHENMFWYRQDPGLGLRLIYFSYDVKMKEKGDIPEGYSVSREKKERFSLILESASTNQTSMYLCASSLSRGFDNEKLFFGSGTQLSVL.

On this clonotype: An end of the junction does not agree with germline; a read error may underlie this. The V call is TRBV7-7, the J call TRBJ2-1, with TRBD2 matching 7 bases. The CDR3 consists of 17 residues. Germline V gives CDR1 SSHAT, CDR2 FNYEAQ (reference sequence). Written as DNA, the CDR3 is TGTGCTAGCAGCTTGCGGGGGAGTGGGCGGGAGACCAATGAGCAGTTCTTC. This translates into CASSLRGSGRETNEQFF. Supplemented by reference TRBV7-7 and TRBJ2-1, the full variable domain reads GAGVSQSPRYKVTKRGQDVTLRCDPISSHATLYWYQQALGQGPEFLTYFNYEAQPDKSGLPSDRFSAERPEGSISTLTIQRTEQRDSAMYRCASSLRGSGRETNEQFFGPGTRLTVL.

This clonotype was detected a few times. The chain couples TRBV12-3 or TRBV12-4 to TRBJ2-1; 14 nucleotides match TRBD2. After removal of 6 bases from V and 8 bases from J, the junction contained 21 bases not matched to a gene. The CDR3 covers 20 residues. The CDR3 reads CASSHLLTSGRAISLYEQFF. CDR3 coding DNA: TGTGCCAGCAGCCATCTCCTGACTAGCGGGAGGGCCATCAGTCTTTATGAGCAGTTCTTC.

This clonotype was counted a few times. The gene calls are TRBV28 and TRBJ2-7; perhaps TRBD1 as D (5 bases). CDR3 length: 14 amino acids. Trimming left V 1 base short and J 9 bases short, with 16 bases between. CDR1 is MDHEN and CDR2 is SYDVKM in the germline V gene. CDR3 protein: CASSLSPDNVWQYF. The CDR3 bases are TGTGCCAGCAGTTTATCTCCGGACAATGTCTGGCAGTACTTC. The variable domain in full, completed from reference TRBV28 and TRBJ2-7, reads DVKVTQSSRYLVKRTGEKVFLECVQDMDHENMFWYRQDPGLGLRLIYFSYDVKMKEKGDIPEGYSVSREKKERFSLILESASTNQTSMYLCASSLSPDNVWQYFGPGTRLTVT.

This chain connects TRBV19 to TRBJ1-6, with D possibly matching TRBD1 (6 bases). V gave up 3 bases and J gave up 5 bases, with 20 bases separating them. CDR3 length equals 18 residues. Looked up from germline, CDR1 is LNHDA and CDR2 is SQIVND (reference sequence). CDR3 residues: CASSIVGEDSAHNSPLHF. In nucleotides, the CDR3 is TGTGCCAGTAGTATCGTCGGAGAGGACAGCGCCCATAATTCACCCCTCCACTTT. The variable domain in full, with the rest retrieved from reference TRBV19 and TRBJ1-6, is DGGITQSPKYLFRKEGQNVTLSCEQNLNHDAMYWYRQDPGQGLRLIYYSQIVNDFQKGDIAEGYSVSREKKESFPLTVTSAQKNPTAFYLCASSIVGEDSAHNSPLHFGNGTRLTVT.

In its sample, this clonotype was seen a few times. The chain carries TRBV27 and TRBJ2-5; 10 nucleotides match TRBD1. This CDR3 has 14 residues. Trimming removed 8 bases from V and 1 base from J; junction bases left unmatched: 4. Germline CDR1 MNHEY, CDR2 SMNVEV (reference sequence). CDR3 DNA sequence: TGTGCCAGCCGCGACAGGGGGCTCCAAGAGACCCAGTACTTC. Residues: CASRDRGLQETQYF.

Only a few counts were recorded for this clonotype. The chain recombines TRBV4-1 with TRBJ2-5; D is undetermined. V gave up 5 bases and J gave up 1 base, with 20 bases separating them. This CDR3 has 17 amino acids. Germline lookup yields CDR1 MGHRA and CDR2 YSYEKL. CDR3 in amino acids: CASSTKRSQYLQETQYF. As DNA, the CDR3 is TGCGCCAGCAGCACCAAGAGATCCCAGTACCTCCAAGAGACCCAGTACTTC.

This clonotype was seen more than once but under ten times. As DNA, the CDR3 is TGTGCCAGCAGCTCACCGACAGGGGGGACCCAAGATGGCTACACCTTC. Translation: CASSSPTGGTQDGYTF. This chain joins TRBV7-9 and TRBJ1-2; 9 bases map to TRBD1. Germline V gene data show CDR1 as SEHNR and CDR2 as FQNEAQ (reference sequence). The CDR3 spans 16 residues. V dropped 4 bases and J dropped 6; count of bases not matched to a gene: 12.

There are a few counts of this clonotype. The rearrangement uses TRBV29-1 and TRBJ2-2; the match to TRBD2 covers 7 bases. Germline-derived CDR1 and CDR2 are SQVTM and ANQGSEA. V gave up 7 bases and J gave up 4 bases; unmatched junction bases: 27. The CDR3 extends over 20 amino acids. The CDR3 loop reads CSAFRPTLSGAGKITGELFF. The CDR3 nucleotides read TGCAGCGCCTTCCGACCCACCTTGAGCGGGGCCGGCAAGATCACCGGGGAGCTGTTTTTT.

V usage is TRBV2 and J usage is TRBJ2-1; 8 bases agree with TRBD2. The junction had 9 bases not matched to a gene; V was cut back by 2 bases and J by 9 bases. The CDR3 covers 15 residues. The germline CDR1 and CDR2 sequences are SNHLY and FYNNEI. The CDR3 loop reads CASSELAGSFSEQFF. In nucleotides, the CDR3 is TGTGCCAGCAGTGAACTAGCGGGTAGCTTCTCTGAGCAGTTCTTC.

There are a few counts of this clonotype. V is TRBV20-1 and J is TRBJ2-3; 8 bases match TRBD2. The V gene's germline CDR1 is DFQATT and CDR2 SNEGSKA (reference sequence). With V trimmed by 6 bases and J by 3 bases, 11 bases remained unmatched. The CDR3 is made up of 15 amino acids. CDR3 DNA: TGCAGTGCACCTACAAAGCGGGAGCAAACAGATACGCAGTATTTT. This sequence encodes CSAPTKREQTDTQYF.

This chain's CDR3 is CASSQLTVNTEAFF. The CDR3 DNA reads TGCGCCAGCAGCCAGCTGACGGTGAACACTGAAGCTTTCTTT. The rearrangement links TRBV4-1 to TRBJ1-1; D not certain. V was shortened by 3 bases and J by 0 bases, with 8 bases between the two germline ends. The CDR3 is 14 amino acids. Per germline, CDR1 MGHRA and CDR2 YSYEKL.

This clonotype was observed a few times. The chain joins TRBV18 to TRBJ2-5; 9 nucleotides agree with TRBD1. The germline V gene encodes CDR1 KGHSH and CDR2 LQKENI. Trimming at V came to 3 bases and at J to 11 bases, leaving 10 bases not matched to a gene. This CDR3 region has 14 residues. CDR3 nucleotides: TGTGCCAGCTCACCCTCGGGACAGGGAAGGGAGCAGTACTTC. This sequence encodes CASSPSGQGREQYF.

The chain employs TRBV6-6 and TRBJ1-1; D is ambiguous. The CDR3 totals 14 residues. Trimming took off 7 bases at V and 5 bases at J, with 17 bases between the two ends. Germline lookup yields CDR1 MNHNY and CDR2 SVGAGI (reference sequence). The DNA for the CDR3 is TGTGCCAGCATTCCATTGGGAGTGGAAACTGAAGCTTTCTTT. Translated, it gives CASIPLGVETEAFF.

The rearrangement joins TRBV7-9 to TRBJ1-1; the match to TRBD1 covers 8 bases. The germline V gene encodes CDR1 SEHNR and CDR2 FQNEAQ (reference sequence). The CDR3 length is 18 residues. J gave up 7 bases and V 1 base, and 17 bases lay outside the gene matches. The CDR3 sequence is CASSLVGYRGGQGFEAFF. CDR3 nucleotide sequence: TGTGCCAGCAGCTTAGTAGGGTACAGGGGGGGGCAAGGATTTGAAGCTTTCTTT.

This clonotype was observed a handful of times. This chain connects TRBV11-2 to TRBJ2-5, with D perhaps matching TRBD1 or TRBD2 (5 bases each). V lost 4 bases, J lost 4 bases, and 16 bases lay in between. There are 15 residues in the CDR3. CDR1 SGHAT and CDR2 FQNNGV come from the germline V gene. The CDR3 loop reads CASSSPGTRRETQYF. The CDR3, as DNA: TGTGCCAGCAGCTCTCCCGGGACGAGGAGAGAGACCCAGTACTTC.

This clonotype has a single count. This chain uses TRBV29-1 with TRBJ2-3; TRBD2 matches 9 bases. Per germline, CDR1 SQVTM and CDR2 ANQGSEA. The CDR3 is 15 amino acids. J was trimmed by 7 bases and V by 7 bases; bases with no gene match: 15. The DNA for the CDR3 is TGCAGCGAGGTCGGTTTAGCGGGAGATTGGAATACGCAGTATTTT. Amino acids: CSEVGLAGDWNTQYF.

This clonotype was observed a few times. V is TRBV5-1 and J is TRBJ2-5; 11 bases fit TRBD2. The ends lost 1 base at V and 5 bases at J; junction bases unmatched: 7. The CDR3 loop spans 16 amino acids. CDR1 and CDR2 from the germline V gene are SGHRS and YFSETQ. The CDR3 DNA sequence: TGCGCCAGCAGCTTGTTAGCGGGAGGGGTTCTGGAGACCCAGTACTTC. It encodes CASSLLAGGVLETQYF. Complete variable domain (other parts from reference TRBV5-1 and TRBJ2-5): KAGVTQTPRYLIKTRGQQVTLSCSPISGHRSVSWYQQTPGQGLQFLFEYFSETQRNKGNFPGRFSGRQFSNSRSEMNVSTLELGDSALYLCASSLLAGGVLETQYFGPGTRLLVL.

Here the CDR3 DNA reads TGCAGCGCCCTCGGGGGGGCTCAGGGGGCTTTCTTT. The encoded protein is CSALGGAQGAFF. The V and J genes are TRBV29-1 and TRBJ1-1, with D perhaps TRBD1 (6 bases). In germline, CDR1 is SQVTM, CDR2 ANQGSEA. The CDR3 is made up of 12 amino acids. V was shortened by 7 bases and J by 11 bases, with 20 bases between the two germline ends.

This clonotype was observed a few times. Its ends do not fully match the called genes, so a read error is possible. The rearrangement uses TRBV28 and TRBJ2-5, with D perhaps TRBD1 (7 bases). The CDR3 has 12 residues. Germline CDR1 is MDHEN and CDR2 is SYDVKM. The CDR3 DNA follows: TGTGCCAGCAGTTTCAGGGGGGCAGGTAGCGTCTTC. Translation gives CASSFRGAGSVF.